This note documents a single T cell receptor (beta chain) sequence. As handled by the study authors: Reference gene primer amplification in the assay estimated nucleated cell counts. The protocol was immunoSEQ multiplex PCR, while the TCRdb copy is restricted to in-frame clones and leaves out a portion. V and J calls and clone size are copied from that table; D and trimming were computed from the DNA. The table shows tens of thousands of clones, with about 79% occurring only once. This specimen belongs to a study of blood T cell repertoires in COVID-19. Study information: COVID-19 samples from acute and convalescent phases originated in the United States, Italy and Spain. In each case, the material was cDNA or gDNA derived from T cells, B-cell-depleted T cells, or PBMCs.

This CDR3 is built from 14 residues. Germline V CDR1 and CDR2: SGHKS, YYEKEE (reference sequence). Unmatched junction bases numbered 10, after V lost 5 bases and J lost 7 bases. The sample taken for sequencing was peripheral blood. This chain links TRBV5-5 with TRBJ1-2; 8 positions match TRBD1. The source is a man aged 65 to 85 with acute or convalescent COVID-19. The CDR3 loop is CASRLQGELGGYTF. CDR3 sequence (DNA): TGTGCCAGCAGGTTACAGGGGGAATTGGGTGGCTACACCTTC.